A selection of T cell receptor beta chains follows, all from one sample in a study of T cell responses to AZD1222 COVID-19 vaccine. Using immunoSEQ multiplex PCR, the repertoire was profiled, and TCRdb retains in-frame clones only, with some absent. The sample gives around 110,000 clones, roughly 87% of which show up once; 6.5% to 8.5% is in the top ten. The specimen was peripheral blood, collected on day 0 of AZD1222 vaccination. The receptors stem from an adult in good health. Both conserved end residues are part of each CDR3. A D gene is named only where the DNA matches it firmly. Clone sizes are given selectively: once, few, many, or a class where the clone is expanded.

once	-	TRBJ2-1	TRBV5-1	TGCGCCAGCAGCCAGGAGGTGGATGAGCAGTTCTTC	CASSQEVDEQFF
-	TRBD2	TRBJ2-3	TRBV30	TGTGCCTGGAGTGTTGCCGGACTAGCGGACACAGATACGCAGTATTTT	CAWSVAGLADTDTQYF
once	-	TRBJ2-2	TRBV19	TGTGCCAGTAGTACCGGACAGCCAGGCGGGGAGCTGTTTTTT	CASSTGQPGGELFF
-	-	TRBJ1-5	TRBV5-5	TGTGCCAGCAGTCGGATTAGTCAGCCCCAGCATTTT	CASSRISQPQHF
-	TRBD1	TRBJ2-4	TRBV28	TGTGCCAGCAGTCCCCCCTTGGGACAGGGGGGCAACATTCAGTACTTC	CASSPPLGQGGNIQYF
-	-	TRBJ1-2	TRBV5-4	TGTGCCAGCAGCATCCCATCCTATGGCTACACCTTC	CASSIPSYGYTF
few	-	TRBJ2-4	TRBV2	TGTGCCAGCAGTGAGCTTTCGAGCAAAAACATTCAGTACTTC	CASSELSSKNIQYF
-	TRBD1	TRBJ2-7	TRBV30	TGTGCCTGGGATGATGGACAGGCCAGGCCCTACGAGCAGTACTTC	CAWDDGQARPYEQYF
-	-	TRBJ2-2	TRBV7-2	TGTGCCAGCAGCTTAGAACGGTCCGGGGAGCTGTTTTTT	CASSLERSGELFF
-	-	TRBJ1-3	TRBV10-3	TGTGCCATCAGTGAGTCGATGGGGAACTCTGGAAACACCATATATTTT	CAISESMGNSGNTIYF
-	-	TRBJ1-3	TRBV5-4	TGTGCCAGCAGCTATTACTCTGGAAACACCATATATTTT	CASSYYSGNTIYF
-	-	TRBJ1-5	TRBV7-2	TGTGCCAGCAGCCCGACAGCAAATCAGCCCCAGCATTTT	CASSPTANQPQHF
-	-	TRBJ1-1	TRBV7-9	TGTGCCAGCAGCCAAGGCGGTCCGATGAACACTGAAGCTTTCTTT	CASSQGGPMNTEAFF
-	-	TRBJ2-2	TRBV3-1/TRBV3-2	TGTGCCAGCAGCTTACTACACGCCGGGGAGCTGTTTTTT	CASSLLHAGELFF
-	-	TRBJ2-7	TRBV14	TGTGCCAGCAGCCAAGAAAGTCAGGGCTACGAGCAGTACTTC	CASSQESQGYEQYF
-	TRBD1	TRBJ2-2	TRBV5-4	TGTGCCAGCAGCGCCCGGACAGGGTTTTCCGGGGAGCTGTTTTTT	CASSARTGFSGELFF
once	TRBD1	TRBJ2-6	TRBV19	TGTGCCATTTCCCAAGGGGGCCGCTCCTCTGGGGCCAACGTCCTGACTTTC	CAISQGGRSSGANVLTF
-	TRBD2	TRBJ2-7	TRBV27	TGTGCCAGCAGATCCTTAAGCGGGGGGGCCGAGAACGAGCAGTACTTC	CASRSLSGGAENEQYF
few	TRBD2	TRBJ2-7	TRBV2	TGTGCCAGCAGTGATCTAGCGGGAGGGCCAATAACCTACGAGCAGTACTTC	CASSDLAGGPITYEQYF
-	-	TRBJ2-3	TRBV7-2	TGTGCCAGCAGTTACAATTACAGAAGCACAGATACGCAGTATTTT	CASSYNYRSTDTQYF
once	-	TRBJ2-2	TRBV7-2	TGTGCCAGCAGGGGAGGAGGGAACACCGGGGAGCTGTTTTTT	CASRGGGNTGELFF
-	TRBD1	TRBJ1-5	TRBV12-3/TRBV12-4	TGTGCCAGCACTATACAGGGGAAGCCCCAGCATTTT	CASTIQGKPQHF
once	TRBD2	TRBJ2-5	TRBV7-8	TGTGCCAGCAGCTCTACAAGCGGGGATGGGGGGACCCAGTACTTC	CASSSTSGDGGTQYF